This TCR beta chain comes out of a study of control samples from healthy donors and cancer patients. Produced via immunoSEQ multiplex PCR; TCRdb's table is partial and in-frame only. This table holds around 90,000 clones, approximately 80% found once. The sample holds a few counts of this clone. This TCR was sampled from a man in his thirties or forties in good health. The sequenced material came from blood.

In nucleotides, the CDR3 is TGTGCCAGCAGTGAGGACAGCAAGTTGAACACTGAAGCTTTCTTT. Its translation is CASSEDSKLNTEAFF. This chain connects TRBV6-1 to TRBJ1-1; possible D gene TRBD1, 6 bases. Trimming cost V 3 bases and J 0 bases, with 11 bases left between them. This CDR3 region has 15 residues. Germline V gene data show CDR1 as MNHNS and CDR2 as SASEGT.